The 23 T cell receptor beta chains in this list originate from one sample, sequenced in a study of tumor and adjacent non-tumor tissue in lung cancer listed by TCRdb under 2018. RNA was isolated from bulk, unsorted tissue, and RNA quality was assessed with a NanoDrop ND-1000 and an Agilent 2100. The method behind the library was multiplex PCR. Sequenced using an Illumina HiSeq 2500. Following protocols modified from ARM-PCR, the researchers constructed TCRbeta libraries through three rounds of nested PCR with primers (Table S4). TCRdb trimmed public reads at Q25 via fastp, called clones via MiXCR and kept in-frame beta chains. Rows matching on CDR3 protein sequence are summarized as one entry with the most common DNA and genes. The sample profile shows 120,000 to 150,000 distinct CDR3 sequences; roughly 70% of them were found once. The ten largest clones take up 15% to 20% of the sample. Sequenced: lung tumor tissue. These receptor sequences come from a man aged 55 to 69 with small cell lung cancer.

Comment on this clonotype: A read error may be the cause here, since a much bigger clone is one base away. The chain is built from TRBV28 and TRBJ1-1, with D possibly TRBD1 on 5 matching bases. The germline gives CDR1 MDHEN, CDR2 SYDVKM. V lost 6 bases and J lost 12, with 17 bases in between. The CDR3 loop spans 12 amino acids. The CDR3 nucleotides are TGTGCCAGCAGCTCACCGGGACGCCGGACTTTCTTT. This codes for CASSSPGRRTFF.

Concerning this clonotype itself: It may be a read error: a sequence one base away is much more abundant. V usage is TRBV12-3 or TRBV12-4 and J usage is TRBJ2-5; 8 bases are shared with TRBD1. This CDR3 has 13 amino acids. This CDR3 is CASRGQAQGTQYF. In nucleotides, the CDR3 is TGTGCCAGCAGGGGACAGGCTCAAGGGACCCAGTACTTC.

To note about this clonotype: Given a much more abundant clone one base away, this may be a read error. This chain joins TRBV4-2 and TRBJ2-7, with TRBD1 matching over 9 bases. This CDR3 contains 17 residues. The trim removed 0 bases at V and 3 bases at J, leaving 9 bases unmatched. Germline assignment: CDR1 LGHNA and CDR2 YNFKEQ. CDR3 nucleotide sequence: TGTGCCAGCAGCCAAGATAGCCTCGGGACAGGGCGCTACGAGCAGTACTTC. Residues: CASSQDSLGTGRYEQYF.

Comments on this clonotype: A much larger clone differs from this one at a single base, so this may be a read error. The V call is TRBV7-9, the J call TRBJ2-5; no reliable D call. The CDR3 loop spans 13 amino acids. V lost 4 bases, J lost 2 bases, and 8 bases lay in between. Germline-derived CDR1 and CDR2 are SEHNR and FQNEAQ (reference sequence). The CDR3: CASSSSGQETQYF. In DNA form, the CDR3 reads TGTGCCAGCAGCTCCTCTGGTCAAGAGACCCAGTACTTC.

A remark on this clonotype: A much larger clone lies a single base off, so this may be a read error. This chain links TRBV5-4 with TRBJ1-1, with D unclear. This CDR3 region has 12 residues. Per germline, CDR1 SGHNT and CDR2 YYREEE (reference sequence). CDR3 in DNA: TGTGTCAGCAGCTCGCTACACACTGAAGCTTTCTTT. Translated, it gives CVSSSLHTEAFF.

The rearrangement uses TRBV12-3 or TRBV12-4 and TRBJ2-7; D possibly corresponds to TRBD2 (5 bases). The V gene lost 7 bases and the J gene lost 3 bases, with 16 bases spanning the gap. This CDR3 is built from 14 residues. The CDR3 reads CASIKDPRVYEQYF. The CDR3 DNA follows: TGTGCCAGCATCAAGGACCCGAGGGTCTACGAGCAGTACTTC.

Within the sample, this clonotype is medium-sized. The chain uses TRBV20-1 and TRBJ2-5; D is perhaps TRBD2 (6 bases). The germline V gene encodes CDR1 DFQATT and CDR2 SNEGSKA (reference sequence). V was pared by 6 bases and J by 4 bases, with 12 bases between. This CDR3 spans 12 amino acids. CDR3: CSALTSGETQYF. CDR3 in DNA: TGCAGTGCGCTGACTAGTGGAGAGACCCAGTACTTC.

The V gene is TRBV6-5, the J gene TRBJ2-7, with 10 bases matching TRBD2. The germline V gene has CDR1 MNHEY and CDR2 SVGAGI. There are 15 residues in the CDR3. Here the CDR3 reads CASREGLAPGYEQYV. Written as DNA, the CDR3 is TGTGCGAGCAGGGAGGGACTAGCGCCAGGCTACGAGCAGTACGTC.

A remark on this clonotype: Just one base apart from a much larger clone, this may be a read error. The chain has TRBV6-6 and TRBJ2-1, with 13 bases fitting TRBD2. This CDR3 is built from 16 residues. Germline-derived CDR1 and CDR2 are MNHNY and SVGAGI (reference sequence). CDR3 sequence (DNA): TGTGCCAGCAGTTACTCAGGACTAGCGGGAGAAAATGAGAAGTTCTTC. This gives the protein CASSYSGLAGENEKFF.

As to this clonotype: A read error may explain this, as a much larger clone is one base away. This chain links TRBV6-6 with TRBJ1-2; a possible D gene is TRBD1 (5 bases). CDR3 length: 14 amino acids. Germline V gene sequence: CDR1 MNHNY, CDR2 SVGAGI (reference sequence). Trimming shortened V by 5 bases and J by 4 bases, and 14 bases separated the two germline ends. The CDR3 nucleotides are TGTGCCAGCAGTACTAGGCAGGGTGGCTATGGCTACACCTTC. Amino acids: CASSTRQGGYGYTF.

The rearrangement uses TRBV20-1 and TRBJ1-3, with D unresolved. V shed 2 bases and J shed 0 bases, with 8 bases lying between them. This CDR3 has 14 amino acids. CDR1 is DFQATT and CDR2 is SNEGSKA in the germline V gene (reference sequence). The CDR3, as DNA: TGCAGTGCTAGACGGGGTGTCTCTGGAAACACCATATATTTT. It encodes CSARRGVSGNTIYF.

The chain recombines TRBV11-2 with TRBJ2-7; D perhaps matches TRBD1 (6 bases). Germline CDR1 is SGHAT and CDR2 is FQNNGV. This CDR3 has 13 amino acids. CDR3 residues: CTSSPDRLYEQYV. The CDR3 coding sequence is TGTACCAGCAGCCCCGACAGGTTGTACGAGCAGTACGTA.

About this clonotype itself: A junction end diverges from the germline sequence, so it may reflect a read error. The rearrangement links TRBV11-3 to TRBJ1-3; D is unclear. CDR3 length: 13 residues. Germline assignment: CDR1 SGHNT and CDR2 YENEEA. The CDR3 spells CTSTEDTGNTIYF. Here the CDR3 DNA reads TGTACCAGCACAGAGGATACTGGAAACACCATATATTTT. Full variable domain (rest looked up from reference TRBV11-3 and TRBJ1-3): EAGVVQSPRYKIIEKKQPVAFWCNPISGHNTLYWYLQNLGQGPELLIRYENEEAVDDSQLPKDRFSAERLKGVDSTLKIQPAELGDSAVYLCTSTEDTGNTIYFGEGSWLTVV.

In this sample, this clonotype turned up many times. The V call is TRBV5-4, the J call TRBJ2-3, with unresolved D. CDR3 size: 14 residues. Trimming pared 0 bases from V and 2 bases from J, leaving 7 bases between. Germline CDR1 reads SGHNT; CDR2 reads YYREEE (reference sequence). CDR3 loop: CASSLGRVTDTQYF. As DNA, the CDR3 is TGTGCCAGCAGCTTGGGACGGGTCACAGATACGCAGTATTTT.

A note on this clonotype: This may be a read error: a much more frequent sequence differs by one nucleotide. The chain has TRBV6-5 and TRBJ1-1; D is ambiguous. Trimming left V 5 bases short and J 2 bases short, with 12 bases between. The CDR3 runs 14 residues. Germline V gene lookup returns CDR1 MNHEY and CDR2 SVGAGI. The CDR3, as DNA: TGTGCCAGCAGTCCGACGGATGATAACACTGAAGCTTTCTTT. Translating gives CASSPTDDNTEAFF.

Only a few counts were recorded for this clonotype. CDR3 residues: CASTDRVSTDTQYF. CDR3 coding DNA: TGTGCCAGCACCGACAGGGTTAGCACAGATACGCAGTATTTT. The V call is TRBV28, the J call TRBJ2-3; TRBD1 matches 7 bases. This CDR3 has 14 residues. After removal of 7 bases from V and 0 bases from J, the junction contained 4 bases not matched to a gene. CDR1 is MDHEN, CDR2 SYDVKM, per germline.

The gene calls are TRBV12-3 or TRBV12-4 and TRBJ2-1; D is ambiguous. The V end lost 5 bases, the J end lost 0 bases, and 8 bases lay between the germline ends. This CDR3 is built from 14 residues. The DNA for the CDR3 is TGTGCCAGCAGTCCCGCGAGCTCCTACAATGAGCAGTTCTTC. Its translation: CASSPASSYNEQFF.

The table lists this clonotype with a few counts. The J gene is TRBJ2-7, the V gene TRBV20-1; D remains unclear. V was trimmed by 6 bases and J by 3 bases, leaving 18 bases between them. This CDR3 has 14 amino acids. Germline lookup yields CDR1 DFQATT and CDR2 SNEGSKA (reference sequence). CDR3 nucleotide sequence: TGCAGTGCCCGCTCTTCCGACAACTACTACGAGCAGTACTTC. This gives the protein CSARSSDNYYEQYF.

Points on this clonotype: Since the CDR3 does not end with the conserved phenylalanine or tryptophan, this likely comes from a read error. The V gene is TRBV12-3 or TRBV12-4, the J gene TRBJ2-2, with 7 bases lining up with TRBD2. The V gene end was trimmed by 7 bases and the J gene end by 0 bases; junction bases not matched to a gene: 8. CDR3 size: 16 residues. The CDR3 DNA is TGTGCCAGCATCAATGGACTAGGAACGAACACCGGGGAGCTGTTTCTT. As protein: CASINGLGTNTGELFL.

V usage is TRBV6-1 and J usage is TRBJ2-7, with 10 bases identical to TRBD1. The CDR3 totals 14 residues. Germline V gene data show CDR1 as MNHNS and CDR2 as SASEGT. J gave up 6 bases and V 4 bases, and 6 bases lay outside the gene matches. CDR3 sequence reads: CASSARDRGGEQYV. The CDR3 DNA is TGTGCCAGCAGTGCCCGGGACAGGGGAGGCGAGCAGTACGTC.

Ten or more counts support this clonotype. The chain links TRBV6-1 to TRBJ2-7, with TRBD1 matching over 8 bases. Germline V gene sequence: CDR1 MNHNS, CDR2 SASEGT. This CDR3 comprises 13 residues. V shed 7 bases, J shed 5 bases, and the junction held 7 bases outside the gene matches. DNA for the CDR3: TGTGCCAGCATGCGACAGGGGTTCAACGAGCAGTACGTC. It encodes CASMRQGFNEQYV.

As regards this clonotype: Given a much more abundant clone one base away, this may be a read error. The chain uses TRBV29-1 and TRBJ2-5; D is undetermined. This CDR3 has 12 amino acids. The V gene lost 1 base and the J gene lost 6 bases, with 9 bases spanning the gap. Germline lookup yields CDR1 SQVTM and CDR2 ANQGSEA. CDR3 amino acids: CSVEGYGQTQYF. DNA for the CDR3: TGCAGCGTTGAAGGGTACGGCCAGACCCAGTACTTC.

This clonotype was seen many times. CDR3 loop: CASSLAGANTGELFF. In DNA, the CDR3 is TGTGCCAGCAGTCTAGCGGGAGCGAACACCGGGGAGCTGTTTTTT. This chain connects TRBV6-2 or TRBV6-3 to TRBJ2-2; 10 bases fit TRBD2. V trimming: 5 bases; J trimming: 0 bases; junction bases outside the gene matches: 0. CDR1 MNHEY and CDR2 SVGEGT come from the germline V gene. The CDR3 extends over 15 amino acids.